Here is one T cell receptor (beta chain) with its context. Its specific antigen is unknown. Base qualities are not provided; no much larger clone lies one nucleotide away. The immunoSEQ Assay, which uses bias-controlled multiplex PCR amplification of genomic DNA, was used to profile TCRbeta CDR3 regions. The authors' analysis ran thus. To quantify the absolute abundance of each unique TCRbeta CDR3 region, the sequences were collapsed and filtered. Differential abundance was tested with two models: a binomial (Fisher-equivalent) model and a beta-binomial model that adds time-dependent variance fitted from healthy donors. Any clone with fewer than 5 combined templates was excluded, and a clone was called differentially abundant if its Benjamini-Hochberg FDR was below 0.01. Beta-binomial variance was modeled as a function of total template count across the two samples using the form v = (b*log(k)+a)^2. As stored in TCRdb, this immuneACCESS dataset retains in-frame rearrangements with V and J assigned. A fraction of the clones does not appear; measured against another copy, unresolved V genes explain less than half of the discrepancy, and the remainder lacks a known reason. The V and J calls and clone size come from that table; D and trimming were worked out from the DNA. A total of 65,000 to 95,000 clones appear in this sample, about 87% of them only once. Approximately 7% of the sample goes to the ten largest clones.

The data derive from a study of identifying expanded T cells in peripheral blood (dated by TCRdb to between 2018 and 2020). Concerning the study at large: Technical replicates were generated by sequencing separate aliquots of the same genomic DNA pool, and four replicates were compared pairwise.

No immune events, such as infections, were documented for the healthy donors during the collection period. Healthy-donor blood repertoires served as a training cohort to calibrate time-dependent variance in a beta-binomial model of T-cell clone differential abundance. The training cohort comprised approximately 10 healthy donors, 3 female and 7 male. On average the donors were around 41 years old, and their ages spanned roughly 29 to 64 years. Whole blood from each healthy donor was obtained from a commercial supplier and was collected at three time points around 2 weeks apart. For immunosequencing, genomic DNA was extracted from whole blood that had not been sorted. Looking up the germline V gene yields CDR1 SGHRS and CDR2 YFSETQ. V is pared back by 5 bases and J by 10 bases, with 21 bases lying between the germline termini. Including the terminal cysteine and phenylalanine, the CDR3 comprises 14 residues. Here the CDR3 DNA is all that survives: 42 bases in frame from base 1.

Results and caveats for the whole study, not just this receptor: Across all healthy-donor time intervals, the beta-binomial model significantly cut both the number of clones called differentially abundant and the false-positive rate. The authors expected that over much longer intervals, such as months to years, biological variance in healthy repertoires might increase even further. Between technical replicates the binomial model flagged roughly 1.1 differentially abundant clones, whereas over roughly 2 weeks the binomial model flagged about 16.4 and over about four weeks approximately 20. Across all healthy donors, variance in clone template counts between approximately two-week samples was found to increase significantly with total template count.

The specimen was blood. The receptor was isolated from a person aged 18 to 70 in good health. The chain uses TRBV5-1 and TRBJ1-2; the D gene is possibly TRBD1, with 6 bases matching. The encoded CDR3 is CASRGLNRAMDYTF. The DNA reads as follows: TGCGCCAGCAGAGGACTCAACAGGGCTATGGACTACACCTTC. The CDR3 plus the reference TRBV5-1 and TRBJ1-2 genes for the other parts give the full variable domain: KAGVTQTPRYLIKTRGQQVTLSCSPISGHRSVSWYQQTPGQGLQFLFEYFSETQRNKGNFPGRFSGRQFSNSRSEMNVSTLELGDSALYLCASRGLNRAMDYTFGSGTRLTVV.